The 21 T cell receptor beta chains listed next were all sequenced from one sample in a study of chemoradiotherapy in HPV16-positive cancers. Measured with immunoSEQ multiplex PCR; TCRdb has only the in-frame clones, and not every one. The sample holds a few thousand clones; roughly 81% are singletons and the top ten take over 7.5%. The specimen was tumor tissue, collected from a patient who underwent chemoradiotherapy. These receptors originate from a human donor with HPV-associated anogenital cancer.

The chain couples TRBV29-1 to TRBJ1-5; D might be TRBD1 (5 bases). Trimming shortened V by 4 bases and J by 5 bases, and 12 bases separated the two germline ends. This CDR3 has 13 amino acids. Germline CDR1 is SQVTM and CDR2 is ANQGSEA. The CDR3 nucleotides are TGCAGCGTTGCTTGGGGAGGGGATCAGCCCCAGCATTTT. It codes for CSVAWGGDQPQHF.

This clone was seen more than once but under ten times. J is TRBJ2-2 and V is TRBV6-4; D unclear. The CDR3 is made up of 12 amino acids. Trimming left V 5 bases short and J 6 bases short, with 7 bases between. Germline values: CDR1 MRHNA, CDR2 SNTAGT. This chain's CDR3 is CASSSGSGELFF. In nucleotides, the CDR3 is TGTGCCAGCAGTTCTGGGTCCGGGGAGCTGTTTTTT.

This chain uses TRBV7-9 with TRBJ2-5, with D uncertain. V lost 1 base to trimming and J lost 7 bases, with 13 bases between them. The CDR3 sequence is 14 residues long. CDR1 and CDR2 from the germline V gene are SEHNR and FQNEAQ (reference sequence). The CDR3 is CASSLVTAPGTQYF. The CDR3 region has the DNA TGTGCCAGCAGCTTAGTTACCGCCCCCGGGACCCAGTACTTC.

This clone was seen a few times. The chain recombines TRBV5-8 with TRBJ2-7; possible D gene TRBD1, 5 bases. Trimming took off 0 bases at V and 4 bases at J, with 5 bases between the two ends. CDR1 and CDR2 from the germline V gene are SGHTS and YDEGEE. This CDR3 has 12 amino acids. The CDR3 loop reads CASSLEGYEQYF. The CDR3 region has the DNA TGTGCCAGCAGCTTGGAGGGGTACGAGCAGTACTTC.

V usage is TRBV7-9 and J usage is TRBJ2-3, with D perhaps TRBD1 or TRBD2 (6 bases each). Germline V gene data show CDR1 as SEHNR and CDR2 as FQNEAQ (reference sequence). The V and J ends lost 5 bases and 2 bases respectively, with 17 bases between them. This CDR3 spans 16 amino acids. CDR3 sequence (DNA): TGTGCCAGCAGCACTACAGGGTCGGGGGTCACAGATACGCAGTATTTT. Amino acid sequence: CASSTTGSGVTDTQYF.

The CDR3 is CASTQGQGRVHEQYF. CDR3 coding DNA: TGTGCCAGCACGCAAGGACAGGGGCGCGTCCACGAGCAGTACTTC. The chain couples TRBV2 to TRBJ2-7; 9 bases fit TRBD1. Germline lookup yields CDR1 SNHLY and CDR2 FYNNEI. The CDR3 contains 15 residues. Trimming at V came to 7 bases and at J to 5 bases, leaving 12 bases not matched to a gene. Based on the CDR3 plus reference TRBV2 and TRBJ2-7, the full variable domain is EPEVTQTPSHQVTQMGQEVILRCVPISNHLYFYWYRQILGQKVEFLVSFYNNEISEKSEIFDDQFSVERPDGSNFTLKIRSTKLEDSAMYFCASTQGQGRVHEQYFGPGTRLTVT.

V gene TRBV5-8 combines with J gene TRBJ2-1; 9 nucleotides align to TRBD2. With V trimmed by 0 bases and J by 15 bases, 16 bases remained unmatched. This CDR3 comprises 16 residues. Germline CDR1 and CDR2: SGHTS and YDEGEE. The CDR3 is CASSLAWIAGVTLRFF. Here the CDR3 DNA reads TGTGCCAGCAGCTTGGCCTGGATAGCGGGAGTTACATTAAGGTTCTTC.

This clone was seen just once. This chain joins TRBV6-6 and TRBJ1-1; tentatively, D is TRBD1 (5 bases). Germline V gives CDR1 MNHNY, CDR2 SVGAGI (reference sequence). The CDR3 length is 14 residues. V was cut by 4 bases and J by 4 bases, with 13 bases left in between. CDR3 nucleotide sequence: TGTGCCAGCAGTTCGCACACTGACAGCACTGAAGCTTTCTTT. It translates to CASSSHTDSTEAFF.

The chain recombines TRBV7-9 with TRBJ1-2; 7 bases are a match to TRBD1. The V and J ends lost 5 bases and 8 bases, in that order; junction bases with no gene match: 8. The CDR3 covers 13 residues. CDR1 is SEHNR and CDR2 is FQNEAQ in the germline V gene (reference sequence). The CDR3 protein is CASSAGQARGYTF. The CDR3 DNA sequence: TGTGCCAGCAGCGCCGGACAGGCGAGGGGCTACACCTTC. Drawing the rest from reference TRBV7-9 and TRBJ1-2, the complete variable domain is DTGVSQNPRHKITKRGQNVTFRCDPISEHNRLYWYRQTLGQGPEFLTYFQNEAQLEKSRLLSDRFSAERPKGSFSTLEIQRTEQGDSAMYLCASSAGQARGYTFGSGTRLTVV.

The chain joins TRBV6-5 to TRBJ1-1; a weak D match, TRBD1 (6 bases). Germline CDR1 reads MNHEY; CDR2 reads SVGAGI. This CDR3 comprises 14 residues. Trimming pared 5 bases from V and 3 bases from J, leaving 13 bases between. CDR3 region: CASSPQGVDTEAFF. The CDR3 DNA follows: TGTGCCAGCAGTCCACAGGGCGTGGACACTGAAGCTTTCTTT.

The rearrangement uses TRBV7-2 and TRBJ1-5; TRBD1 agrees at 7 bases. The CDR3 has 16 amino acids. Germline CDR1 is SGHTA and CDR2 is FQGNSA. With V trimmed by 5 bases and J by 0 bases, 7 bases remained unmatched. CDR3 amino acids: CASSPTTGASNQPQHF. As DNA, the CDR3 is TGTGCCAGCAGCCCCACCACAGGGGCTAGCAATCAGCCCCAGCATTTT.

The chain combines TRBV30 with TRBJ1-2; 7 bases align to TRBD1. The V segment lost 4 bases and the J segment 8 bases; nucleotides outside the gene matches: 16. Per germline, CDR1 GTSNPN and CDR2 SVGIG (reference sequence). The CDR3 spans 15 residues. CDR3 amino acids: CAWIIGPQGVKGYTF. DNA for the CDR3: TGTGCCTGGATTATAGGCCCGCAGGGGGTTAAGGGCTACACCTTC.

This clone has a handful of counts. This chain uses TRBV25-1 with TRBJ1-2; D uncertain. This CDR3 spans 13 amino acids. Germline-derived CDR1 and CDR2 are MGHDK and SYGVNS. V was trimmed by 5 bases and J by 7 bases, leaving 14 bases between them. This CDR3 is CASSPADESGYTF. The DNA of the CDR3 is TGTGCCAGCAGTCCGGCGGACGAGAGTGGCTACACCTTC.

The gene calls are TRBV2 and TRBJ2-7; 7 nucleotides align to TRBD1. The CDR3 totals 14 residues. Trimming removed 9 bases from V and 3 bases from J; junction bases left unmatched: 11. Germline V gene data show CDR1 as SNHLY and CDR2 as FYNNEI. This chain's CDR3 is CARGAAGGFYEQYF. CDR3 sequence (DNA): TGTGCCAGAGGAGCCGCAGGGGGTTTCTACGAGCAGTACTTC. The complete variable domain, with remaining parts taken from reference TRBV2 and TRBJ2-7, reads EPEVTQTPSHQVTQMGQEVILRCVPISNHLYFYWYRQILGQKVEFLVSFYNNEISEKSEIFDDQFSVERPDGSNFTLKIRSTKLEDSAMYFCARGAAGGFYEQYFGPGTRLTVT.

In this sample, this clone turned up a few times. The V and J genes are TRBV7-9 and TRBJ2-7; 9 bases match TRBD1. The CDR3 runs to 15 residues. The V segment lost 4 bases and the J segment 4 bases; nucleotides outside the gene matches: 8. Looked up from germline, CDR1 is SEHNR and CDR2 is FQNEAQ (reference sequence). The CDR3 reads CASSSSGTGIYEQYF. The CDR3 DNA follows: TGTGCCAGCAGCTCCTCCGGGACAGGGATTTACGAGCAGTACTTC.

The rearrangement uses TRBV7-9 and TRBJ1-2; the D gene is possibly TRBD1 (5 bases). Germline CDR1 is SEHNR and CDR2 is FQNEAQ (reference sequence). Trimming removed 0 bases from V and 5 bases from J, with 7 bases in between. CDR3 length equals 13 residues. The CDR3 here is CASSLAQGYGYTF. CDR3 nucleotides: TGTGCCAGCAGCTTAGCGCAGGGATATGGCTACACCTTC. Full variable domain (rest looked up from reference TRBV7-9 and TRBJ1-2): DTGVSQNPRHKITKRGQNVTFRCDPISEHNRLYWYRQTLGQGPEFLTYFQNEAQLEKSRLLSDRFSAERPKGSFSTLEIQRTEQGDSAMYLCASSLAQGYGYTFGSGTRLTVV.

The chain recombines TRBV6-1 with TRBJ2-7; TRBD1 matches at 9 bases. The CDR3 runs 14 residues. J was trimmed by 3 bases and V by 6 bases; bases with no gene match: 6. The V gene's germline CDR1 is MNHNS and CDR2 SASEGT. The CDR3 DNA is TGTGCCAGCAGACGACCGGGACAGGGCTACGAGCAGTACTTC. It is translated as CASRRPGQGYEQYF.

The rearrangement uses TRBV6-6 and TRBJ1-5, with a possible D match to TRBD1 (6 bases). V was clipped by 2 bases and J by 1 base, with 12 bases between them. The germline V gene has CDR1 MNHNY and CDR2 SVGAGI (reference sequence). The CDR3 extends over 16 amino acids. The CDR3 region is CASSYGQLRSNQPQHF. CDR3 nucleotide sequence: TGTGCCAGCAGTTACGGACAGCTACGGAGCAATCAGCCCCAGCATTTT.

The chain couples TRBV5-1 to TRBJ1-1; 7 bases align to TRBD1. From germline, CDR1 is SGHRS and CDR2 YFSETQ. Trimming removed 0 bases from V and 2 bases from J; junction bases left unmatched: 10. The CDR3 totals 17 residues. The CDR3 spells CASSLVATGAPNTEAFF. CDR3 sequence (DNA): TGCGCCAGCAGCTTGGTCGCTACAGGGGCCCCTAACACTGAAGCTTTCTTT.

In DNA, the CDR3 is TGTGCCATCAGTGAGGCAGGGAGCAATCAGCCCCAGCATTTT. This translates into CAISEAGSNQPQHF. This sequence joins TRBV10-3 and TRBJ1-5; D is perhaps TRBD1 (5 bases). The V gene lost 2 bases and the J gene lost 1 base, with 6 bases spanning the gap. CDR3 length: 14 amino acids. Germline loops: CDR1 ENHRY, CDR2 SYGVKD.

Remarks on this clone: One end of the junction does not line up with germline, which may come from a read error. This rearrangement joins TRBV7-7 to TRBJ2-1; D is possibly TRBD1 or TRBD2 (5 bases each). This CDR3 contains 14 residues. Germline assignment: CDR1 SSHAT and CDR2 FNYEAQ (reference sequence). This CDR3 is CASSLRDGNDEQFF. The CDR3 DNA sequence: TGTGCTAGCAGCCTAAGGGACGGGAACGATGAGCAGTTCTTC.